The present entry profiles one T cell receptor (beta chain) with its context. The antigen is undetermined. This sample is drawn from a study of T cell responses to AZD1222 COVID-19 vaccine. On the study more broadly: Researchers grouped second doses given at about 4 or about 12 weeks into one pool. Whole-study findings and limits: A reported finding is that nearly half of spike-specific TCRs target unmutated variant regions.

Assay: immunoSEQ multiplex PCR; the TCRdb copy retains only in-frame clones and omits some. The data show approximately 150,000 clones, around 89% seen once. The TCR originated in an adult in good health. The sample in question was peripheral blood, obtained on day 0 of AZD1222 vaccination.

In DNA form, the CDR3 reads TGTGCCAGCAGCTTCGAAGCCTACGAGCAGTACTTC. Translating gives CASSFEAYEQYF. The genes are TRBV5-6 and TRBJ2-7; D not certain. The germline V gene encodes CDR1 SGHDT and CDR2 YYEEEE. V was clipped by 2 bases and J by 2 bases, with 5 bases between them. The CDR3 contains 12 residues.